This TCR beta chain was captured in a study of blood T cell repertoires in COVID-19 (dated by TCRdb to 2020 to 2021). Regarding the study in general: Samples covering the acute and convalescent phases of COVID-19 were provided by collaborators in the United States, Italy and Spain. HLA class I and class II types, where available, came from metadata supplied by the sample provider rather than from assay-based typing. Deeply sampled blood TCRbeta repertoires from subjects exposed to, actively infected with, or recovered from COVID-19 were included in the dataset. The material from the prospective study consisted of cDNA or gDNA derived from T cells, B-cell-depleted T cells, or PBMCs. The sample metadata nearly always contained a de-identified subject ID, COVID-19 status, age in years and sex. Samples came from the ongoing ImmuneRACE study (first 160 participants) plus 1,254 subjects from 6 global collaborators. The repertoires were made available in a free public database intended to serve as a resource for research on the immune response to SARS-CoV-2.

General study outcomes and caveats: The quantity of clinical and demographic metadata differed by source and by participant and was supplied without curation.

In Seattle, one collaborating source enrolled patients while the infection was active and tracked those patients longitudinally over the course of disease. The collaborating institutions used their own protocols to collect whole blood in K2EDTA tubes. Collaborator samples were shipped for TCRbeta analysis as frozen whole blood, isolated PBMCs, or DNA extracted from either sample type. As to this clone: Its specific antigen is unknown. Qualities for individual bases were not recorded, and no much larger clone is one base off.

TCRbeta CDR3 regions were amplified from genomic DNA using the immunoSEQ Assay, a bias-controlled multiplex PCR. The authors' analysis ran thus. Within the assay, amplification of reference gene primers was used to estimate how many nucleated cells each sample contained. Sequence reads were collapsed and filtered to measure the absolute abundance of every unique TCRbeta CDR3 rearrangement. For each sample, productive Simpson clonality was calculated by taking the square root of Simpson's diversity index across productive rearrangements. TCRdb carries this immuneACCESS record with in-frame sequences only. Its versions omit some clonotypes, under half of them owing to an unresolved V gene in the studies checked, with the rest unexplained. V and J calls and clone size are copied from that table; D and trimming were computed from the DNA. The sample table records 10,000 to 15,000 clones; approximately 74% of these occur just once. The ten largest clones capture 5% to 6.5% of the sample.

V loses 6 bases at its end and J loses 5 bases; junction bases beyond the gene matches: 8. The germline V gene encodes CDR1 MNHEY and CDR2 SVGAGI. The CDR3 sequence holds 15 residues, the cysteine and phenylalanine included. Only the CDR3 DNA stays, 45 bases, in frame from base 1. This clonotype was sampled from a man aged 60 to 75 with COVID-19, enrolled during active disease. The chain is assembled from TRBV6-5 and TRBJ2-7; 12 of the junction bases match TRBD1. Sequenced input: peripheral blood. The CDR3 sequence is CASRHRDRGRNEQYF. The DNA sequence reads TGTGCCAGCAGACACCGGGACAGGGGGCGCAACGAGCAGTACTTC.